This is a list of T cell receptor beta chains from one sample in a study of CD8 T cells in Susac syndrome. TCRdb analysed the immunoSEQ multiplex PCR reads with MiXCR anew, one entry per CDR3 protein. The table records hundreds of thousands of distinct CDR3 sequences, 75% to 90% of them present only once. Sequenced material: CD8+ T cells from PBMCs. These receptors were obtained from a human donor with multiple sclerosis. Both conserved end residues are part of each CDR3. Each record gives: D gene, J gene, V gene, clone size, CDR3 DNA, CDR3 protein. D genes are given only for firm matches. Some rows have no size entry. The others give once, few or many, or a class for an expanded clone.

>NA|TRBJ2-7|TRBV20-1|NA
TGCAGTGCTACCGCCGGAGTGGGATCGTACGAGCAGTACTTC
CSATAGVGSYEQYF
>NA|TRBJ2-2|TRBV11-3|few
TGTGCCAGCAGCTTTTGGGGGTACGGGGAGCTGTTTTTT
CASSFWGYGELFF
>NA|TRBJ1-1|TRBV4-2|NA
TGTGCCAGCAGCCAAGAATACCGGGACGCCGCTGAAGCTTTCTTT
CASSQEYRDAAEAFF
>TRBD2|TRBJ2-2|TRBV3-1|NA
TGTGCCAGCAGCCAAGAGACGACCTTATACTGGAGCGGGGGGGACACCGGGGAGCTGTTTTTT
CASSQETTLYWSGGDTGELFF
>TRBD1|TRBJ1-6|TRBV2|NA
TGTGCCAGCAGAACCGACAGGGTAAATTCACCCCTCCACTTT
CASRTDRVNSPLHF
>NA|TRBJ2-1|TRBV11-1|NA
TGTGCCAGCAGCTTACCCGGACGGAGCTCCTACAATGAGCAGTTCTTC
CASSLPGRSSYNEQFF
>NA|TRBJ1-5|TRBV21-1|NA
TGTGCCAGCACGGGACTGGAGCCCCAGCATTTT
CASTGLEPQHF
>TRBD1|TRBJ2-1|TRBV6-2/TRBV6-3|NA
TGTGCCAGCAGCTCCGGGACAGGGGGATTCTTC
CASSSGTGGFF
>NA|TRBJ2-7|TRBV4-3|NA
TGCGCCAGCAGCCTTGGGAGGTCCCCCACCTACGAGCAGTACTTC
CASSLGRSPTYEQYF
>NA|TRBJ2-7|TRBV4-3|NA
TGCGCCAGCAGCCAAGATCTTAGTAGCGGCCTCTACGAGCAGTACTTC
CASSQDLSSGLYEQYF
>NA|TRBJ1-4|TRBV7-9|NA
TGTGCCAGCAGCCTCCCTTCCGAAAAACTGTTTTTT
CASSLPSEKLFF
>NA|TRBJ2-3|TRBV6-5|once
TGTGCCAGCAGTTATGGGGCCGGGGTTGGAGATACGCAGTATTTT
CASSYGAGVGDTQYF
>NA|TRBJ2-7|TRBV5-1|NA
TGCGCCAGCAGCTTCAACGACGGCTCCTACGAGCAGTACTTC
CASSFNDGSYEQYF
>NA|TRBJ2-5|TRBV10-3|NA
TGTGCCATCAGTGATGGCGTTCAAGAGACCCAGTACTTC
CAISDGVQETQYF
>TRBD2|TRBJ2-1|TRBV27|NA
TGTGCCAGCAGTTTACGACTAGCGGCTATGAATGAGCAGTTCTTC
CASSLRLAAMNEQFF
>NA|TRBJ2-7|TRBV7-9|NA
TGTGCCAGCAGCTTAGAGGGACTCGAGCAGTACTTC
CASSLEGLEQYF
>TRBD1|TRBJ1-5|TRBV6-2/TRBV6-3|NA
TGTGCCAGCAGTTACCAGTACAGGGGGCTGGGTCAGCCCCAGCATTTT
CASSYQYRGLGQPQHF
>NA|TRBJ1-1|TRBV5-4|NA
TGTGCCAGCAGGTGGGAGGCGAACACTGAAGCTTTCTTT
CASRWEANTEAFF
>NA|TRBJ2-3|TRBV15|NA
TGTGCCACCAGCAGATCGAAGGCTAGCACAGATACGCAGTATTTT
CATSRSKASTDTQYF
>TRBD2|TRBJ2-3|TRBV7-6|once
TGTGCCAGCAGCTTAGGGGGAGGGGACTGGACAGATACGCAGTATTTT
CASSLGGGDWTDTQYF
>NA|TRBJ2-7|TRBV5-1|NA
TGCGCCAGCAGCTTGGAGTCCGGGATCGCGTACGAGCAGTACTTC
CASSLESGIAYEQYF
>NA|TRBJ2-2|TRBV4-1|NA
TGCGCCAGCAGCCTCATCGGTTCCGGGGAGCTGTTTTTT
CASSLIGSGELFF
>NA|TRBJ2-6|TRBV5-1|NA
TGCGCCAGCGGCCGTCTCAGCCCTGGGGCCAACGTCCTGACTTTC
CASGRLSPGANVLTF
>TRBD2|TRBJ2-4|TRBV29-1|once
TGCAGCGTTGAAGAGATATCAAGCGGGGGACTAGCCAAAAACATTCAGTACTTC
CSVEEISSGGLAKNIQYF
>NA|TRBJ2-7|TRBV4-2|NA
TGTGCCAGCAGCCAAGACCCTAATGCACAAGGGCTCGGATACGAGCAGTACTTC
CASSQDPNAQGLGYEQYF
>TRBD1|TRBJ1-6|TRBV20-1|NA
TGCAGTGCGGTAGGGGACAGGGTGAACAATTCACCCCTCCACTTT
CSAVGDRVNNSPLHF
>NA|TRBJ2-5|TRBV4-3|once
TGCGCCAGCAGCCAAGATGGTGCGACCAGGGGTCCAGAGACCCAGTACTTC
CASSQDGATRGPETQYF
>NA|TRBJ2-2|TRBV15|NA
TGTGCCACCAGCAGTGCCCAGCAGGGGAGGGGAGACACCGGGGAGCTGTTTTTT
CATSSAQQGRGDTGELFF
>NA|TRBJ2-7|TRBV4-1|NA
TGCGCCAGCAGCCAAGAGGGGGATTACGAGCAGTACTTC
CASSQEGDYEQYF
>NA|TRBJ1-2|TRBV7-9|NA
TGTGCCGGACGGGAAAACTATGGCTACACCTTC
CAGRENYGYTF